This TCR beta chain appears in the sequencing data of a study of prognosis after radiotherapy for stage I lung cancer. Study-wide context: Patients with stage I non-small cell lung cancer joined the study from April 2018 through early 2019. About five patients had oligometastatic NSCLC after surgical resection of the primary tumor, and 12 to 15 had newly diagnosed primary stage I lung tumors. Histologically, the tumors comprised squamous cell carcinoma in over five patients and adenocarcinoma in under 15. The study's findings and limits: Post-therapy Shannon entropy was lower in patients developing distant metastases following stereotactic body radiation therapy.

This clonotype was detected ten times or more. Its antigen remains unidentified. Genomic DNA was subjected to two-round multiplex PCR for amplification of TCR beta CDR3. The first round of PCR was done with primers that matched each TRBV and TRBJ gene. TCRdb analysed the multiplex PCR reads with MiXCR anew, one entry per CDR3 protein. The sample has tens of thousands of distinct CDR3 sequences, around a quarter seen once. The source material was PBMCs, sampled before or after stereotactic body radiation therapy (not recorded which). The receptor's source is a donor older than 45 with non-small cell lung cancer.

In DNA, the CDR3 is TGTGCCAGCATGGGTCGGGGAGGTCAGGCGAACACCGGGGAGCTGTTTTTT. This translates into CASMGRGGQANTGELFF. V usage is TRBV28 and J usage is TRBJ2-2; a possible D gene is TRBD2 (6 bases). Trimming shortened V by 7 bases and J by 0 bases, and 18 bases separated the two germline ends. In germline, CDR1 is MDHEN, CDR2 SYDVKM. The CDR3 is 17 residues long.